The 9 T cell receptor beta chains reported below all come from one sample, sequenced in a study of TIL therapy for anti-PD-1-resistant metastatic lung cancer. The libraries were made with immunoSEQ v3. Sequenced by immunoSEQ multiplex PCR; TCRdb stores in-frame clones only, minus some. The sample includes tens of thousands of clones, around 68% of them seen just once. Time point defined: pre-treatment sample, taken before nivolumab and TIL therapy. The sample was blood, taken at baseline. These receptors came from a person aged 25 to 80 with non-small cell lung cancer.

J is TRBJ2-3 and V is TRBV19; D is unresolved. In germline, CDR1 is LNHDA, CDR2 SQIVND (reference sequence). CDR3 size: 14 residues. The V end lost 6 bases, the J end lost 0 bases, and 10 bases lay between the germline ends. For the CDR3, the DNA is TGTGCCAGTAGCCCTACGACTAGCACAGATACGCAGTATTTT. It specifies CASSPTTSTDTQYF.

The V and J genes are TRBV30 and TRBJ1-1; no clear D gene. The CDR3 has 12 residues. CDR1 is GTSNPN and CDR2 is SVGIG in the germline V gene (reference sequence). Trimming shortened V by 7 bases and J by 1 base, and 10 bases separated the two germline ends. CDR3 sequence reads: CAFSAPNTEAFF. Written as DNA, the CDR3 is TGTGCCTTCTCCGCCCCGAACACTGAAGCTTTCTTT.

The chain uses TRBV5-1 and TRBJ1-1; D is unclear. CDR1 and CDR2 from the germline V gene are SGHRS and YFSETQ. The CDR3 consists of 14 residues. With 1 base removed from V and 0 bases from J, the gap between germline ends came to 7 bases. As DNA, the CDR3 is TGCGCCAGCAGCTTGTACCCCATGAACACTGAAGCTTTCTTT. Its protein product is CASSLYPMNTEAFF.

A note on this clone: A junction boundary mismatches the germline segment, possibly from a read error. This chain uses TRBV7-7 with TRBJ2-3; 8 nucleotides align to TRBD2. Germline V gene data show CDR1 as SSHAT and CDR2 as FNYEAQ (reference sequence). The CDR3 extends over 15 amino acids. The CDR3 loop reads CASSSGTSHGDTQYF. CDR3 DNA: TGTGCTAGCAGCTCCGGGACTAGTCACGGAGATACGCAGTATTTT.

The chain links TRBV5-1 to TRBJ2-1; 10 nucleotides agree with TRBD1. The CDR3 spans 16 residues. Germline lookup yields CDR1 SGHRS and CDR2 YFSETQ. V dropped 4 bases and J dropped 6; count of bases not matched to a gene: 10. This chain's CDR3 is CASSSLPGQGFNEQFF. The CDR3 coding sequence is TGCGCCAGCAGCAGCCTCCCGGGACAGGGGTTCAATGAGCAGTTCTTC.

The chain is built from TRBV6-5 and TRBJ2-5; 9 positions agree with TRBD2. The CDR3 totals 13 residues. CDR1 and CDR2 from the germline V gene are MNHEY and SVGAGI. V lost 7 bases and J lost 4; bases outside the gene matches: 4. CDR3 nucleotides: TGTGCCAGCACCAAAGCGGGGGGAGAGACCCAGTACTTC. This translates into CASTKAGGETQYF.

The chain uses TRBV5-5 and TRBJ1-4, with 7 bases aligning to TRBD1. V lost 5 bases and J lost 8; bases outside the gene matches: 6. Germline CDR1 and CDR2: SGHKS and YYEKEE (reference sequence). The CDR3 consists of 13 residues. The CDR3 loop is CASRQGTSEKLFF. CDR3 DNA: TGTGCCAGCAGACAGGGGACCAGCGAAAAACTGTTTTTT.

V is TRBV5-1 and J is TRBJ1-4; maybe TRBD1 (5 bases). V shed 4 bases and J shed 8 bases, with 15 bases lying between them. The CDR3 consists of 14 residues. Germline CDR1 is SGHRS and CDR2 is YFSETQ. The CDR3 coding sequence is TGCGCCAGCAGCCCTAGGGGAGGAGGAGAAAAACTGTTTTTT. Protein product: CASSPRGGGEKLFF.

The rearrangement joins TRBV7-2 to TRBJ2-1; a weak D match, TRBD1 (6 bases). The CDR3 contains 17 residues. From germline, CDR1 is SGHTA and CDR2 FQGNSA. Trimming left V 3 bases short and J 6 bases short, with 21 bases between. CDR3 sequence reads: CASSFSLDFAGANEQFF. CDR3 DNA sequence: TGTGCCAGCAGCTTCTCCTTGGACTTTGCAGGGGCCAATGAGCAGTTCTTC.